The clone carrying this T cell receptor beta chain was observed many times. Antigen unknown. It was by 5'RACE with 10-nucleotide random UMIs that the cDNA was made. TCRdb used MiXCR to reprocess the 5' RACE reads, holding one entry per CDR3 protein. The sample carries roughly 42,000 distinct CDR3 sequences, 13% recorded once. Time point: longitudinal time-point 3. PBMCs stored at -80 C, numbering 2 million, were the origin of the unsorted libraries. The data originate from a study of neurological immune-mediated disorders. Study results and limitations: In HTLV-1-associated myelopathy, TCR clonal expansion was greatest, whereas multiple sclerosis had the least, falling below healthy controls.

The sequenced material came from PBMCs. The sequence was obtained from a young man in good health.

In DNA, the CDR3 is TGTGCCAGCAGTTTATCCTACTCTGGAAACACCATATATTTT. Protein product: CASSLSYSGNTIYF. The rearrangement links TRBV12-3 or TRBV12-4 to TRBJ1-3; the D is unclear. CDR3 length equals 14 residues. Trimming shortened V by 2 bases and J by 0 bases, and 5 bases separated the two germline ends.